These T cell receptor beta chains were read from a single sample in a study of blood T cell repertoires in COVID-19. Produced via immunoSEQ multiplex PCR; TCRdb's table is partial and in-frame only. The sample gives around 100,000 clones, 80% to 85% of which show up once; around 6.5% is in the top ten. The sample comprised peripheral blood. These receptors all stem from a man aged 55 to 70 with acute or convalescent COVID-19. CDR3s include the opening cysteine and the closing phenylalanine or tryptophan. The order of the fields is J gene, D gene, clone size, V gene, CDR3 protein, CDR3 DNA. The D gene is left open where the match is weak. The size of a clone is reported for some rows only, either as once, few or many, or as a class for expanded clones.

>TRBJ2-1|NA|few|TRBV5-6
CASSFVGRHNEQFF
TGTGCCAGCAGCTTTGTGGGCAGGCACAATGAGCAGTTCTTC
>TRBJ1-1|NA|NA|TRBV9
CASSVAVGTEAFF
TGTGCCAGCAGCGTAGCAGTTGGCACTGAAGCTTTCTTT
>TRBJ1-5|NA|NA|TRBV6-5
CASSTQGNQPQHF
TGTGCCAGCAGCACACAGGGAAATCAGCCCCAGCATTTT
>TRBJ2-7|TRBD1|NA|TRBV10-3
CAISGTGTGAYEQYF
TGTGCCATCAGTGGGACCGGGACAGGGGCCTACGAGCAGTACTTC
>TRBJ2-3|NA|NA|TRBV7-3
CASSLSGASRGAADTQYF
TGTGCCAGCAGCTTAAGTGGCGCGTCCAGGGGGGCGGCAGATACGCAGTATTTT
>TRBJ2-7|TRBD1|few|TRBV2
CASSLWTGSYEQYF
TGTGCCAGCAGCCTATGGACAGGCTCCTACGAGCAGTACTTC
>TRBJ1-1|TRBD1|NA|TRBV3-1/TRBV3-2
CASSLGTGPNTEAFF
TGTGCCAGCAGCCTCGGGACAGGACCGAACACTGAAGCTTTCTTT
>TRBJ1-5|NA|NA|TRBV27
CASSFSGNQPQHF
TGTGCCAGCAGTTTTTCGGGAAATCAGCCCCAGCATTTT
>TRBJ2-1|NA|few|TRBV9
CASSVVEGWNNEQFF
TGTGCCAGCAGCGTAGTTGAGGGCTGGAACAATGAGCAGTTCTTC
>TRBJ2-1|TRBD1|NA|TRBV14
CASRGTGASNEQFF
TGTGCCAGCAGAGGGACAGGGGCAAGTAATGAGCAGTTCTTC
>TRBJ1-4|NA|NA|TRBV19
CASSPTGFNDEKLFF
TGTGCCAGTAGTCCAACAGGGTTTAACGATGAAAAACTGTTTTTT
>TRBJ2-3|TRBD1|once|TRBV11-2
CASSLGQGGDTQYF
TGTGCCAGCAGCTTAGGACAGGGGGGAGATACGCAGTATTTT
>TRBJ1-4|NA|NA|TRBV9
CASSVEGQTHFEELFF
TGTGCCAGCAGCGTCGAAGGACAGACGCACTTTGAGGAACTGTTTTTT
>TRBJ1-2|NA|NA|TRBV27
CASSRQTNYGYTF
TGTGCCAGCAGCCGTCAGACAAACTATGGCTACACCTTC
>TRBJ1-2|TRBD1|NA|TRBV7-3
CASSLTARQGAGYTF
TGTGCCAGCAGCTTAACGGCCAGGCAGGGGGCTGGCTACACCTTC
>TRBJ1-1|NA|NA|TRBV5-8
CASSLVGTEAFF
TGTGCCAGCAGCTTGGTCGGCACTGAAGCTTTCTTT
>TRBJ1-5|TRBD1|NA|TRBV3-1/TRBV3-2
CASSPGTASQPQHF
TGTGCCAGCAGCCCGGGGACAGCGAGCCAGCCCCAGCATTTT
>TRBJ1-2|NA|NA|TRBV2
CASSEITNYGYTF
TGTGCCAGCAGTGAAATCACTAACTATGGCTACACCTTC
>TRBJ1-5|NA|NA|TRBV6-2/TRBV6-3
CASSSGASNQPQHF
TGTGCCAGCAGCTCAGGGGCCAGCAATCAGCCCCAGCATTTT
>TRBJ1-4|NA|NA|TRBV3-1/TRBV3-2
CASSQGRQPNEKLFF
TGTGCCAGCAGCCAGGGTCGACAGCCTAATGAAAAACTGTTTTTT
>TRBJ2-2|NA|NA|TRBV27
CASSLRGVPEWVSTGELFF
TGTGCCAGCAGTTTAAGAGGCGTCCCCGAATGGGTGAGCACCGGGGAGCTGTTTTTT
>TRBJ1-4|NA|NA|TRBV9
CASSGGGSKLNEKLFF
TGTGCCAGCAGCGGGGGAGGGAGTAAACTTAATGAAAAACTGTTTTTT
>TRBJ1-1|NA|NA|TRBV6-1
CASSEQGLDTEAFF
TGTGCCAGCAGTGAACAGGGGTTGGACACTGAAGCTTTCTTT
>TRBJ2-1|TRBD2|NA|TRBV4-1
CASSQQRGADNEQFF
TGCGCCAGCAGCCAACAGCGGGGGGCGGACAATGAGCAGTTCTTC
>TRBJ2-7|TRBD1|NA|TRBV2
CASRRQGRSYEQYF
TGTGCCAGCAGACGACAGGGGCGATCCTACGAGCAGTACTTC
>TRBJ1-5|NA|NA|TRBV7-9
CASSLAVGHQPQHF
TGTGCCAGCAGCTTAGCCGTGGGGCACCAGCCCCAGCATTTT
>TRBJ1-2|NA|NA|TRBV10-1
CASTRGYGYTF
TGCGCCAGTACGCGGGGCTATGGCTACACCTTC
>TRBJ1-1|TRBD1|NA|TRBV7-3
CASSLSQGAKGGTEAFF
TGTGCCAGCAGCTTATCACAGGGGGCTAAAGGGGGAACTGAAGCTTTCTTT
>TRBJ2-2|TRBD2|NA|TRBV10-2
CASSALAGEATNTGELFF
TGCGCCAGCAGTGCCTTAGCGGGGGAGGCCACGAACACCGGGGAGCTGTTTTTT
>TRBJ1-5|TRBD1|once|TRBV5-1
CASSLAGRGQGQPQHF
TGCGCCAGCAGCTTGGCAGGCAGGGGGCAGGGTCAGCCCCAGCATTTT
>TRBJ2-3|NA|NA|TRBV27
CASSFVGGRDTQYF
TGTGCCAGCAGTTTCGTGGGGGGGCGTGATACGCAGTATTTT
>TRBJ2-7|NA|NA|TRBV24-1
CATSDSYEQYF
TGTGCCACCAGTGACAGCTACGAGCAGTACTTC
>TRBJ1-4|NA|once|TRBV28
CASSLGRDNEKLFF
TGTGCCAGCAGTTTAGGGCGGGACAATGAAAAACTGTTTTTT
>TRBJ1-2|NA|NA|TRBV2
CASRRAGLYGYTF
TGTGCCAGCAGGAGGGCAGGCCTCTATGGCTACACCTTC
>TRBJ2-1|TRBD1|NA|TRBV6-5
CASRGQRPYNEQFF
TGTGCCAGCAGGGGACAGAGACCCTACAATGAGCAGTTCTTC
>TRBJ2-3|TRBD2|once|TRBV4-2
CASSQDTSGGRTDTQYF
TGTGCCAGCAGCCAAGATACTAGCGGGGGGCGCACAGATACGCAGTATTTT
>TRBJ1-2|NA|few|TRBV11-3
CASSLVGGDGYTF
TGTGCCAGCAGCTTAGTTGGAGGGGATGGCTACACCTTC
>TRBJ2-5|TRBD2|NA|TRBV12-3/TRBV12-4
CASSPGGRETQYF
TGTGCCAGCAGCCCGGGGGGGAGAGAGACCCAGTACTTC
>TRBJ2-3|NA|NA|TRBV13
CASSLWAARGTDTQYF
TGTGCCAGCAGCTTATGGGCGGCCCGGGGGACAGATACGCAGTATTTT
>TRBJ1-4|NA|once|TRBV21-1
CASSKGDRRNEKLFF
TGTGCCAGCAGCAAAGGAGACAGGCGGAATGAAAAACTGTTTTTT
>TRBJ1-5|NA|NA|TRBV19
CASETGWAIGNQPQHF
TGTGCCAGCGAAACAGGTTGGGCTATCGGCAATCAGCCCCAGCATTTT
>TRBJ1-1|TRBD1|NA|TRBV2
CASSGSGTGTEAFF
TGTGCCAGCAGCGGATCCGGGACAGGCACTGAAGCTTTCTTT
>TRBJ2-1|NA|NA|TRBV18
CASSPGIGSNEQFF
TGTGCCAGCTCACCAGGGATCGGGAGCAATGAGCAGTTCTTC
>TRBJ2-7|TRBD1|NA|TRBV7-8
CASSLTGGSAYEQYF
TGTGCCAGCAGCCTTACAGGGGGATCGGCCTACGAGCAGTACTTC
>TRBJ1-1|TRBD1|NA|TRBV5-1
CASSKDGTGSFF
TGCGCCAGCAGCAAGGACGGGACAGGGTCTTTCTTT
>TRBJ2-7|NA|few|TRBV5-8
CASSLLVSYEQYF
TGTGCCAGCAGCTTACTGGTCTCCTACGAGCAGTACTTC
>TRBJ2-7|TRBD1|once|TRBV3-1/TRBV3-2
CASSRTGGDEQYF
TGTGCCAGCAGCCGGACAGGGGGCGACGAGCAGTACTTC
>TRBJ1-1|NA|NA|TRBV7-6
CASSQESRVNTEAFF
TGTGCCAGCAGCCAAGAAAGCAGGGTGAACACTGAAGCTTTCTTT
>TRBJ2-4|TRBD2|NA|TRBV4-1
CASSQGRAGGPAKNIQYF
TGCGCCAGCAGCCAGGGTAGAGCGGGGGGGCCAGCCAAAAACATTCAGTACTTC
>TRBJ1-2|NA|NA|TRBV5-1
CASSHTDGQYYGYTF
TGCGCCAGCAGCCACACAGACGGACAGTACTATGGCTACACCTTC
>TRBJ1-2|NA|NA|TRBV10-1
CASSGGTFRATNYGYTF
TGCGCCAGCAGTGGTGGGACATTTAGGGCTACTAACTATGGCTACACCTTC
>TRBJ2-1|TRBD1|NA|TRBV24-1
CATSDPGTGLHNEQFF
TGTGCCACCAGTGACCCTGGGACAGGGTTACACAATGAGCAGTTCTTC
>TRBJ1-2|NA|once|TRBV4-3
CASSQDGSRYGYTF
TGCGCCAGCAGCCAAGACGGGAGTCGCTATGGCTACACCTTC